This TCR beta chain is from a study of shared clonotypes between healthy human individuals. In the source study's methods: As immunoSEQ supplied junction-only sequences (without quality scores), filtering differed. TCRdb's table, derived via immunoSEQ multiplex PCR, lists solely in-frame clones and lacks some. Clonal size and the V and J genes are those of that table, whereas D and trimming came from the DNA. The sample records 550,000 to 750,000 clones, 95% to 96% being singletons. Study-level results: The rarefaction results pointed to incomplete sorted-subset sequencing despite large depth.

In the naive CD8 group, cells lacked CD45RO and were positively selected for CCR7, so terminally differentiated effector memory CD45RA+ cells were left out. Concerning this clone: What it binds is unknown.

Material for sequencing was naive CD8+ T cells sorted from blood. The sequence derives from a woman aged 25 to 39 in good health.

DNA for the CDR3: TGTGCCAGCAGTGAAGTCGGCAATAAAATAACCGGGGAGCTGTTTTTT. Its protein product is CASSEVGNKITGELFF. This chain joins TRBV2 and TRBJ2-2; no clear D. Trimming took 1 base from V and 5 from J, leaving 14 bases between them. The germline CDR1 and CDR2 sequences are SNHLY and FYNNEI. There are 16 residues in the CDR3.